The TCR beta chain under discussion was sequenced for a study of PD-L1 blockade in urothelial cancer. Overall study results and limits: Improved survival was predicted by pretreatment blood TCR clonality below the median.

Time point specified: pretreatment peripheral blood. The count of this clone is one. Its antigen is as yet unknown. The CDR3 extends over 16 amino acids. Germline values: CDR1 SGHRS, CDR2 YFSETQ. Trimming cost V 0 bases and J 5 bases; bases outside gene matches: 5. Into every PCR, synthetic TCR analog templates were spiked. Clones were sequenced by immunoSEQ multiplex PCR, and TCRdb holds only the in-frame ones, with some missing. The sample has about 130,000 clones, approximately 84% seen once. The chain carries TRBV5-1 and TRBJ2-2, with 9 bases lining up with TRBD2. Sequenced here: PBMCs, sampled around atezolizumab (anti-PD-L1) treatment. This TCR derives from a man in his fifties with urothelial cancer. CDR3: CASSLAGLAGTGELFF. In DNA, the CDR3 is TGCGCCAGCAGCTTGGCCGGTCTAGCGGGAACCGGGGAGCTGTTTTTT.